These 23 T cell receptor beta chains originate from one sample sequenced in a study of T cells in tuberculosis (dated by TCRdb to the late 2010s). The sample's time point label, decoded: new active TB diagnosis, blood taken before or within 7 days of starting treatment. The library was generated by the immunoSEQ multiplex PCR assay. The table was pulled from immuneACCESS by TCRdb, which kept in-frame rearrangements only. Such tables lose some clones; where checked, under half of the loss comes from unresolved V genes, and the rest has no known cause. The table for this sample lists approximately 22,000 clones; around 82% of them were counted only once. The top ten clones comprise 14% to 15% of the sample. The starting material was PBMCs, obtained at tuberculosis diagnosis. These receptor sequences come from an adult with tuberculosis.

The chain has TRBV9 and TRBJ1-1; perhaps TRBD1 as D (6 bases). The CDR3 totals 15 residues. Germline CDR1 SGDLS, CDR2 YYNGEE. V gave up 4 bases and J gave up 5 bases, with 18 bases separating them. DNA of the CDR3: TGTGCCAGCAGCCCGCTAACAGGGATGGGGACTGAAGCTTTCTTT. It is translated as CASSPLTGMGTEAFF.

The V gene is TRBV28, the J gene TRBJ1-1; no definite D call. The CDR3 loop spans 15 amino acids. Trimming cost V 3 bases and J 0 bases, with 11 bases left between them. Per germline, CDR1 MDHEN and CDR2 SYDVKM. The CDR3 DNA reads TGTGCCAGCAGTTTTTACGATCGGTTGAACACTGAAGCTTTCTTT. Protein product: CASSFYDRLNTEAFF. Variable domain in full (rest from reference TRBV28 and TRBJ1-1): DVKVTQSSRYLVKRTGEKVFLECVQDMDHENMFWYRQDPGLGLRLIYFSYDVKMKEKGDIPEGYSVSREKKERFSLILESASTNQTSMYLCASSFYDRLNTEAFFGQGTRLTVV.

This sequence joins TRBV19 and TRBJ2-7; D perhaps matches TRBD2 (5 bases). The length of the CDR3 is 11 residues. V lost 3 bases and J lost 7, with 7 bases in between. Looked up from germline, CDR1 is LNHDA and CDR2 is SQIVND (reference sequence). The DNA for the CDR3 is TGTGCCAGTAGTATGTCGGGGGAGCAGTACTTC. Amino acids: CASSMSGEQYF.

This sequence joins TRBV27 and TRBJ1-6; TRBD1 is a possible D gene (6 bases). CDR1 is MNHEY, CDR2 SMNVEV, per germline (reference sequence). The CDR3 covers 15 residues. V was shortened by 5 bases and J by 11 bases, with 19 bases between the two germline ends. The CDR3 nucleotides are TGTGCCAGCAGTACCTACAGGGAGGGTGGTCCACCCCTCCACTTT. Amino acid sequence: CASSTYREGGPPLHF.

The V and J genes are TRBV19 and TRBJ2-7, with 7 bases fitting TRBD1. V shed 3 bases, J shed 4 bases, and the junction held 6 bases outside the gene matches. Germline CDR1 reads LNHDA; CDR2 reads SQIVND (reference sequence). CDR3 length: 14 amino acids. Here the CDR3 DNA reads TGTGCCAGTAGTATTAGGGACAGACCTTACGAGCAGTACTTC. It is translated as CASSIRDRPYEQYF.

The chain couples TRBV5-5 to TRBJ2-3, with no clear D. Trimming pared 4 bases from V and 1 base from J, leaving 10 bases between. The CDR3 loop spans 14 amino acids. Germline V gene data show CDR1 as SGHKS and CDR2 as YYEKEE (reference sequence). CDR3 coding DNA: TGTGCCAGCAGCGAACCACTGGGCACAGATACGCAGTATTTT. This sequence encodes CASSEPLGTDTQYF.

In its sample, this clone was seen once. The V and J genes are TRBV7-2 and TRBJ2-7, with no clear D. The germline V gene has CDR1 SGHTA and CDR2 FQGNSA. Trimming cost V 5 bases and J 2 bases, with 10 bases left between them. The CDR3 has 13 residues. This CDR3 reads CASSETPAYEQYF. The CDR3 DNA reads TGTGCCAGCAGCGAGACACCCGCCTACGAGCAGTACTTC.

This clone was recorded once. This chain links TRBV7-9 with TRBJ2-7, with 7 bases lining up with TRBD1. CDR1 and CDR2 (germline): SEHNR, FQNEAQ (reference sequence). V dropped 1 base and J dropped 1; count of bases not matched to a gene: 4. The CDR3 runs 15 residues. In DNA, the CDR3 is TGTGCCAGCAGCTTAGGAGGGGGCGGTTCCTACGAGCAGTACTTC. Its protein is CASSLGGGGSYEQYF.

J is TRBJ1-4 and V is TRBV19; TRBD1 matches 8 bases. Germline CDR1 reads LNHDA; CDR2 reads SQIVND (reference sequence). The CDR3 covers 14 residues. The V segment lost 7 bases and the J segment 11 bases; nucleotides outside the gene matches: 12. Written as DNA, the CDR3 is TGTGCCAGTAAACTGGACAGGGCTAGCGAGAAACTGTTTTTT. As protein: CASKLDRASEKLFF.

DNA for the CDR3: TGTGCCATCAGTGGAACTAGCGGGAGGGCCGAAGAGACCCAGTACTTC. This encodes CAISGTSGRAEETQYF. The chain carries TRBV10-3 and TRBJ2-5, with 13 bases matching TRBD2. The V segment lost 4 bases and the J segment 3 bases; nucleotides outside the gene matches: 5. Germline CDR1 reads ENHRY; CDR2 reads SYGVKD. The CDR3 spans 16 residues.

V usage is TRBV20-1 and J usage is TRBJ2-7; D ambiguous. With 4 bases removed from V and 5 bases from J, the gap between germline ends came to 6 bases. CDR3 length equals 10 residues. Germline-derived CDR1 and CDR2 are DFQATT and SNEGSKA (reference sequence). As DNA, the CDR3 is TGCAGTGCTAATGTAGACGAGCAGTACTTC. This encodes CSANVDEQYF.

The J gene is TRBJ2-1, the V gene TRBV27, with D possibly matching TRBD2 (6 bases). This CDR3 has 15 residues. Trimming removed 3 bases at V and 4 bases at J, with 13 bases between. Looked up from germline, CDR1 is MNHEY and CDR2 is SMNVEV (reference sequence). The CDR3 loop is CASSFRDSGYNEQFF. The DNA for the CDR3 is TGTGCCAGCAGTTTCCGGGACTCGGGGTACAATGAGCAGTTCTTC.

The chain links TRBV2 to TRBJ2-7, with 10 bases aligning to TRBD1. Germline V gene sequence: CDR1 SNHLY, CDR2 FYNNEI. This CDR3 spans 14 amino acids. The J segment lost 4 bases and the V segment lost 6 bases, leaving 6 bases of the junction unmatched. This chain's CDR3 is CASRNRDRGYEQYF. The CDR3 bases are TGTGCCAGCAGAAACCGGGACAGGGGATACGAGCAGTACTTC. Full variable domain (missing parts from reference TRBV2 and TRBJ2-7): EPEVTQTPSHQVTQMGQEVILRCVPISNHLYFYWYRQILGQKVEFLVSFYNNEISEKSEIFDDQFSVERPDGSNFTLKIRSTKLEDSAMYFCASRNRDRGYEQYFGPGTRLTVT.

V gene TRBV9 combines with J gene TRBJ2-7; D is undetermined. The CDR3 loop spans 14 amino acids. Germline loops: CDR1 SGDLS, CDR2 YYNGEE. V lost 0 bases to trimming and J lost 3 bases, with 10 bases between them. CDR3: CASSVEKASYEQYF. The DNA for the CDR3 is TGTGCCAGCAGCGTAGAAAAAGCGAGCTACGAGCAGTACTTC.

The chain employs TRBV9 and TRBJ2-3, with TRBD2 identical over 13 bases. Looked up from germline, CDR1 is SGDLS and CDR2 is YYNGEE. Trimming took 2 bases from V and 1 from J; bases not matched to a gene: 7. This CDR3 has 18 residues. CDR3: CASSVGLAGALRTDTQYF. CDR3 sequence (DNA): TGTGCCAGCAGCGTTGGACTAGCGGGGGCCCTCCGCACAGATACGCAGTATTTT.

The chain employs TRBV6-5 and TRBJ1-6; D is perhaps TRBD1 (5 bases). Germline CDR1 and CDR2: MNHEY and SVGAGI. Trimming stripped 8 bases from V and 7 bases from J, with 12 bases between. CDR3 size: 13 residues. The CDR3 reads CASGGLRNSPLHF. CDR3 bases: TGTGCCAGCGGGGGACTGAGAAATTCACCCCTCCACTTT.

The chain combines TRBV10-3 with TRBJ1-1; weak D call: TRBD1 (6 bases). This CDR3 spans 13 amino acids. Trimming cost V 7 bases and J 1 base, with 10 bases left between them. Germline V gene lookup returns CDR1 ENHRY and CDR2 SYGVKD. The CDR3 DNA follows: TGTGCCATCACCGGGACACCGAACACTGAAGCTTTCTTT. This codes for CAITGTPNTEAFF.

This clone has just a few counts. V and J are TRBV15 and TRBJ1-5; 8 nucleotides line up with TRBD1. Germline CDR1 is LNHNV and CDR2 is YYDKDF (reference sequence). The CDR3 sequence is 16 residues long. Unmatched junction bases numbered 11, after V lost 3 bases and J lost 7 bases. CDR3 protein: CATSSGQGGPRQPQHF. The CDR3 DNA sequence: TGTGCCACCAGCAGCGGACAGGGAGGACCACGGCAGCCCCAGCATTTT.

This clone was counted a few times. The rearrangement uses TRBV7-9 and TRBJ1-4; no firm D call. This CDR3 contains 12 residues. In germline, CDR1 is SEHNR, CDR2 FQNEAQ (reference sequence). V lost 5 bases, J lost 11 bases, and 12 bases lay in between. The CDR3 region is CASSSGLRKLFF. The CDR3 DNA sequence: TGTGCCAGCAGCAGTGGTCTTCGGAAACTGTTTTTT. Full variable domain (outside the CDR3, taken from reference TRBV7-9 and TRBJ1-4): DTGVSQNPRHKITKRGQNVTFRCDPISEHNRLYWYRQTLGQGPEFLTYFQNEAQLEKSRLLSDRFSAERPKGSFSTLEIQRTEQGDSAMYLCASSSGLRKLFFGSGTQLSVL.

This rearrangement joins TRBV29-1 to TRBJ2-1; 7 bases map to TRBD2. This CDR3 spans 12 amino acids. Germline V gene sequence: CDR1 SQVTM, CDR2 ANQGSEA. The V gene end was trimmed by 3 bases and the J gene end by 6 bases; junction bases not matched to a gene: 2. The chain's CDR3 is CSVDRGGNEQFF. The CDR3 bases are TGCAGCGTTGACCGCGGGGGCAATGAGCAGTTCTTC.

The CDR3: CSVATLPIIEAFF. The CDR3 DNA follows: TGCAGCGTTGCTACTCTACCGATTATCGAAGCTTTCTTT. The rearrangement uses TRBV29-1 and TRBJ1-1; no firm D call. The germline V and J ends were trimmed by 4 bases and 8 bases, with 17 bases remaining between them. Germline V lookup: CDR1 SQVTM, CDR2 ANQGSEA. CDR3 length equals 13 residues.

V is TRBV19 and J is TRBJ1-4; tentatively, D is TRBD1 (6 bases). The germline V and J ends were trimmed by 6 bases and 8 bases, with 10 bases remaining between them. The CDR3 loop spans 12 amino acids. Germline values: CDR1 LNHDA, CDR2 SQIVND (reference sequence). The CDR3 DNA sequence: TGTGCCAGTAGGGGGACATTCGAAAAACTGTTTTTT. It translates to CASRGTFEKLFF.

CDR3 loop: CASSVGRAKAEQFF. The CDR3 DNA reads as TGTGCCAGCAGTGTCGGGAGGGCCAAAGCTGAGCAGTTCTTC. This chain uses TRBV2 with TRBJ2-1; 8 bases map to TRBD2. Germline V lookup: CDR1 SNHLY, CDR2 FYNNEI. The CDR3 is made up of 14 amino acids. Losses at the gene ends were 4 bases for V and 9 bases for J; bases not matched to a gene: 8.